A single sample is the source of the 32 T cell receptor beta chains below, sequenced in a study of shared clonotypes between healthy human individuals. Profiled with immunoSEQ multiplex PCR; TCRdb holds only in-frame clones, not every one. The sample consists of some 2,400,000 clones, 90% to 96% of them appearing once. Sequencing was carried out using naive CD4+ T cells sorted from blood. Stated subset: CD45RA+ positively selected. The source is a man aged 18 to 30 in good health.

V and J are TRBV12-5 and TRBJ1-6; D ambiguous. Trimming removed 1 base at V and 9 bases at J, with 16 bases between. The CDR3 totals 16 residues. Germline assignment: CDR1 LGHNT and CDR2 FRNRAP. CDR3 sequence (DNA): TGTGCTAGTGGTTTGGGCCTATCGGTTATTGGTTCACCCCTCCACTTT. This codes for CASGLGLSVIGSPLHF.

The rearrangement uses TRBV7-2 and TRBJ1-1, with D unclear. Germline V gene sequence: CDR1 SGHTA, CDR2 FQGNSA. V gave up 3 bases and J gave up 0 bases, with 8 bases separating them. The CDR3 runs 14 residues. The CDR3 spells CASSFLPLNTEAFF. In DNA form, the CDR3 reads TGTGCCAGCAGCTTTCTTCCATTGAACACTGAAGCTTTCTTT. The full variable domain, rest sourced from reference TRBV7-2 and TRBJ1-1, is GAGVSQSPSNKVTEKGKDVELRCDPISGHTALYWYRQSLGQGLEFLIYFQGNSAPDKSGLPSDRFSAERTGGSVSTLTIQRTQQEDSAVYLCASSFLPLNTEAFFGQGTRLTVV.

In this sample, this clone turned up a few times. The same CDR3 arises from other DNA sequences in this sample as well. This chain joins TRBV5-6 and TRBJ2-5; D is undetermined. V was trimmed by 1 base and J by 4 bases, leaving 8 bases between them. The length of the CDR3 is 13 residues. CDR1 SGHDT and CDR2 YYEEEE come from the germline V gene. CDR3 amino acids: CASSLQRSETQYF. For the CDR3, the DNA is TGTGCCAGCAGCTTGCAGAGGTCAGAGACCCAGTACTTC.

This chain connects TRBV10-3 to TRBJ2-2, with 14 bases that match TRBD2. The CDR3 runs to 20 residues. V was clipped by 3 bases and J by 4 bases; unmatched bases: 13. Germline assignment: CDR1 ENHRY and CDR2 SYGVKD. CDR3 region: CAISDSVGTSGRMGTGELFF. The CDR3, as DNA: TGTGCCATCAGTGACTCCGTGGGGACTAGCGGGAGAATGGGCACCGGGGAGCTGTTTTTT.

A remark on this clone: The same CDR3 can be traced to other DNA sequences in this sample. V gene TRBV10-3 combines with J gene TRBJ1-4; D unresolved. In germline, CDR1 is ENHRY, CDR2 SYGVKD. With 3 bases removed from V and 5 bases from J, the gap between germline ends came to 7 bases. The CDR3 covers 13 residues. CDR3 DNA sequence: TGTGCCATCAGTGATGGAAGGAATGAAAAACTGTTTTTT. Translated, it gives CAISDGRNEKLFF.

This clone was seen once. The rearrangement links TRBV5-1 to TRBJ2-5, with 12 bases matching TRBD2. V dropped 6 bases and J dropped 5; count of bases not matched to a gene: 8. This CDR3 has 15 residues. CDR1 and CDR2 (germline): SGHRS, YFSETQ. The CDR3 sequence is CASTPSGGAVETQYF. The CDR3 DNA reads TGCGCCAGCACTCCTAGCGGGGGGGCAGTCGAGACCCAGTACTTC.

The rearrangement joins TRBV5-1 to TRBJ1-5, with D hard to call. CDR1 is SGHRS and CDR2 is YFSETQ in the germline V gene. The CDR3 runs to 13 residues. V dropped 4 bases and J dropped 5 bases, with 10 bases sitting between them. In nucleotides, the CDR3 is TGCGCCAGCAGCCCCTCGGTCGATCAGCCCCAGCATTTT. Protein sequence: CASSPSVDQPQHF.

The chain joins TRBV6-5 to TRBJ2-1, with 7 bases lining up with TRBD1. Looked up from germline, CDR1 is MNHEY and CDR2 is SVGAGI. The junction had 4 bases not matched to a gene; V was cut back by 5 bases and J by 0 bases. The CDR3 contains 15 residues. CDR3 residues: CASSGSGGSYNEQFF. CDR3 DNA: TGTGCCAGCAGTGGCTCAGGGGGCTCCTACAATGAGCAGTTCTTC.

The CDR3 sequence is CASSYSTGYQETQYF. The CDR3 nucleotides are TGTGCCAGCAGTTACTCGACAGGTTATCAAGAGACCCAGTACTTC. V and J are TRBV6-5 and TRBJ2-5; a weak D match, TRBD1 (6 bases). The CDR3 has 15 residues. The V gene lost 0 bases and the J gene lost 2 bases, with 10 bases spanning the gap. CDR1 is MNHEY and CDR2 is SVGAGI in the germline V gene.

The rearrangement links TRBV6-1 to TRBJ1-3; maybe TRBD1 (6 bases). V lost 11 bases and J lost 4, with 15 bases in between. CDR1 is MNHNS and CDR2 is SASEGT in the germline V gene. This CDR3 region has 13 residues. CDR3 nucleotides: TGTGCCGTCCAGGGGTTAGGGGGAAACACCATATATTTT. Translated, it gives CAVQGLGGNTIYF.

The CDR3 coding sequence is TGCGCCAGCAGTGAGTCCTCGTACGGCCTAGCGGGAGGTGGCACAGATACGCAGTATTTT. Encoded protein: CASSESSYGLAGGGTDTQYF. The chain uses TRBV10-2 and TRBJ2-3, with 11 bases aligning to TRBD2. The germline CDR1 and CDR2 sequences are WSHSY and SAAADI. Trimming cost V 0 bases and J 1 base; bases outside gene matches: 12. The CDR3 loop spans 20 amino acids.

V usage is TRBV30 and J usage is TRBJ2-7; unclear D gene. The CDR3 is made up of 12 amino acids. In germline, CDR1 is GTSNPN, CDR2 SVGIG (reference sequence). V lost 2 bases and J 3 bases, leaving 8 bases between the germline ends. CDR3 sequence (DNA): TGTGCCTGGAGTACAGCAGACTACGAGCAGTACTTC. Amino acid sequence: CAWSTADYEQYF.

The chain is built from TRBV29-1 and TRBJ2-3, with D possibly being TRBD1 (6 bases). V was clipped by 7 bases and J by 4 bases, with 12 bases between them. Per germline, CDR1 SQVTM and CDR2 ANQGSEA. The CDR3 length is 12 residues. The CDR3 sequence: CSAQGNPDTQYF. The CDR3 nucleotides are TGCAGCGCCCAGGGGAATCCAGATACGCAGTATTTT.

The chain is built from TRBV7-9 and TRBJ1-4, with TRBD1 matching 7 bases. In germline, CDR1 is SEHNR, CDR2 FQNEAQ (reference sequence). The length of the CDR3 is 14 residues. Trimming removed 2 bases from V and 7 bases from J; junction bases left unmatched: 4. As DNA, the CDR3 is TGTGCCAGCAGCTTAAGGGGGCTTAGTGAAAAACTGTTTTTT. Residues: CASSLRGLSEKLFF. The full variable domain, completed using reference TRBV7-9 and TRBJ1-4, is DTGVSQNPRHKITKRGQNVTFRCDPISEHNRLYWYRQTLGQGPEFLTYFQNEAQLEKSRLLSDRFSAERPKGSFSTLEIQRTEQGDSAMYLCASSLRGLSEKLFFGSGTQLSVL.

This clone was recorded a few times. Other DNA sequences in the sample encode the same CDR3. The V gene is TRBV10-1, the J gene TRBJ2-1; no clear D gene. Trimming cost V 2 bases and J 1 base, with 3 bases left between them. The CDR3 is 13 residues long. The germline V gene encodes CDR1 WNHNN and CDR2 SYGVQD (reference sequence). The CDR3 is CASSEGSYNEQFF. The CDR3 nucleotides are TGCGCCAGCAGTGAGGGTTCCTACAATGAGCAGTTCTTC.

The V gene is TRBV27, the J gene TRBJ2-2; D possibly corresponds to TRBD1 (5 bases). V shed 6 bases and J shed 4 bases, with 12 bases lying between them. Germline values: CDR1 MNHEY, CDR2 SMNVEV (reference sequence). The CDR3 extends over 14 amino acids. This CDR3 is CASRQGLFTGELFF. CDR3 DNA: TGTGCCAGCAGGCAGGGTTTGTTCACCGGGGAGCTGTTTTTT.

The genes are TRBV18 and TRBJ2-7, with no clear D. V lost 1 base to trimming and J lost 7 bases, with 11 bases between them. The CDR3 has 13 amino acids. CDR1 is KGHSH, CDR2 LQKENI, per germline. The CDR3 is CASSPLFQTEQYF. Here the CDR3 DNA reads TGTGCCAGCTCACCACTTTTTCAAACGGAGCAGTACTTC.

The chain couples TRBV5-1 to TRBJ2-1; TRBD2 aligns across 8 bases. Germline V gene lookup returns CDR1 SGHRS and CDR2 YFSETQ. This CDR3 has 15 amino acids. J gave up 7 bases and V 0 bases, and 6 bases lay outside the gene matches. The CDR3 DNA reads as TGCGCCAGCAGCTTGGCAGCGGGAGACGGGAATGAGCAGTTCTTC. Translating it yields CASSLAAGDGNEQFF. The full variable domain, its missing parts supplied by reference TRBV5-1 and TRBJ2-1, is KAGVTQTPRYLIKTRGQQVTLSCSPISGHRSVSWYQQTPGQGLQFLFEYFSETQRNKGNFPGRFSGRQFSNSRSEMNVSTLELGDSALYLCASSLAAGDGNEQFFGPGTRLTVL.

This chain connects TRBV6-5 to TRBJ2-3, with unresolved D. This CDR3 spans 16 amino acids. Germline CDR1 MNHEY, CDR2 SVGAGI. Trimming shortened V by 4 bases and J by 0 bases, and 14 bases separated the two germline ends. For the CDR3, the DNA is TGTGCCAGCAGTTCACTCGTTCTAGGAAGCACAGATACGCAGTATTTT. Protein product: CASSSLVLGSTDTQYF.

Concerning this clone itself: The sample holds other DNA sequences that translate to the same CDR3. This chain connects TRBV19 to TRBJ2-7, with D uncertain. The length of the CDR3 is 11 residues. V was pared by 4 bases and J by 5 bases, with 6 bases between. Germline V gives CDR1 LNHDA, CDR2 SQIVND (reference sequence). Here the CDR3 reads CASSTRDEQYF. The CDR3 DNA reads as TGTGCCAGTAGTACAAGAGACGAGCAGTACTTC.

The chain employs TRBV5-1 and TRBJ1-1, with 9 bases identical to TRBD1. V was pared by 4 bases and J by 4 bases, with 11 bases of the junction left unmatched. The CDR3 extends over 16 amino acids. Germline-derived CDR1 and CDR2 are SGHRS and YFSETQ. The CDR3 DNA sequence: TGCGCCAGCAGCCCGGGACAGGGAGGAAGATCCACTGAAGCTTTCTTT. It specifies CASSPGQGGRSTEAFF.

The CDR3 protein is CASSQGRTAYEKLFF. CDR3 DNA: TGCGCCAGCAGCCAAGGAAGGACAGCATATGAAAAACTGTTTTTT. The gene calls are TRBV4-1 and TRBJ1-4, with D tentatively TRBD1 (6 bases). This CDR3 is built from 15 residues. Trimming stripped 1 base from V and 6 bases from J, with 12 bases between. Germline V gives CDR1 MGHRA, CDR2 YSYEKL.

V is TRBV28 and J is TRBJ1-3; unclear D gene. V lost 3 bases and J 2 bases, leaving 8 bases between the germline ends. The germline CDR1 and CDR2 sequences are MDHEN and SYDVKM. This CDR3 spans 14 amino acids. CDR3 in amino acids: CASSLGQTGNTIYF. In DNA form, the CDR3 reads TGTGCCAGCAGTTTGGGTCAAACTGGAAACACCATATATTTT.

V usage is TRBV7-2 and J usage is TRBJ1-4, with D uncertain. Per germline, CDR1 SGHTA and CDR2 FQGNSA. V shed 5 bases and J shed 4 bases, with 14 bases lying between them. The CDR3 sequence is 15 residues long. The CDR3 sequence: CASSQAGRNNEKLFF. The CDR3 coding sequence is TGTGCCAGCAGCCAGGCGGGCAGGAATAATGAAAAACTGTTTTTT.

The chain recombines TRBV7-8 with TRBJ2-5; D is uncertain. V lost 5 bases and J lost 2, with 18 bases in between. The CDR3 sequence is 16 residues long. Germline assignment: CDR1 SGHVS and CDR2 FQNEAQ. Written as DNA, the CDR3 is TGTGCCAGCAGCCCTGGGTCCAGGAGTTTACAAGAGACCCAGTACTTC. As protein: CASSPGSRSLQETQYF.

The rearrangement joins TRBV9 to TRBJ2-1; D may be TRBD2 (6 bases). Per the germline V gene, CDR1 is SGDLS and CDR2 is YYNGEE. With 4 bases removed from V and 2 bases from J, the gap between germline ends came to 16 bases. The CDR3 is made up of 16 amino acids. The CDR3 DNA is TGTGCCAGCAGCACAACGGGACTCCCCACCTACAATGAGCAGTTCTTC. Its protein product is CASSTTGLPTYNEQFF.

The chain is built from TRBV5-1 and TRBJ2-5; D tentatively fits TRBD1 or TRBD2 (5 bases each). The V gene's germline CDR1 is SGHRS and CDR2 YFSETQ. V was clipped by 6 bases and J by 7 bases, with 19 bases between them. The CDR3 spans 14 residues. This CDR3 is CASKGSGADGTQYF. CDR3 in DNA: TGCGCCAGCAAAGGGTCCGGGGCGGATGGGACCCAGTACTTC.

V is TRBV19 and J is TRBJ1-6, with 9 positions matching TRBD1. Germline V lookup: CDR1 LNHDA, CDR2 SQIVND (reference sequence). CDR3 length: 16 amino acids. The junction had 9 bases not matched to a gene; V was cut back by 5 bases and J by 7 bases. CDR3 sequence: CASSANPGTGNSPLHF. Here the CDR3 DNA reads TGTGCCAGTAGTGCGAACCCCGGGACAGGGAATTCACCCCTCCACTTT.

This chain joins TRBV5-1 and TRBJ2-7, with D perhaps TRBD1 (6 bases). This CDR3 has 17 amino acids. CDR1 SGHRS and CDR2 YFSETQ come from the germline V gene. Trimming cost V 1 base and J 3 bases, with 20 bases left between them. The CDR3 sequence: CASSLTLSLSRGYEQYF. The CDR3, as DNA: TGCGCCAGCAGCTTGACGCTGTCTCTCTCCAGGGGCTACGAGCAGTACTTC.

J is TRBJ1-2 and V is TRBV28, with D tentatively TRBD1 (6 bases). The germline V gene has CDR1 MDHEN and CDR2 SYDVKM. Trimming removed 6 bases at V and 5 bases at J, with 22 bases between. This CDR3 is built from 16 residues. DNA for the CDR3: TGTGCCAGCAGCCGGGGTGACGGGGGCTCAAGTTATGGCTACACCTTC. It codes for CASSRGDGGSSYGYTF.

A note on this clone: Distinct nucleotide sequences in the sample also encode this CDR3. V is TRBV7-9 and J is TRBJ2-5, with D possibly being TRBD1 (5 bases). Germline CDR1 reads SEHNR; CDR2 reads FQNEAQ (reference sequence). This CDR3 spans 13 amino acids. V was pared by 2 bases and J by 3 bases, with 7 bases between. For the CDR3, the DNA is TGTGCCAGCAGCTTACAAGGGGAAGAGACCCAGTACTTC. This encodes CASSLQGEETQYF.

This clone was picked up one time. One end of the junction fails to match germline, which may point to a read error. The sample holds other DNA sequences that translate to the same CDR3. The V and J genes are TRBV7-9 and TRBJ2-3; 11 nucleotides agree with TRBD2. Germline V lookup: CDR1 SEHNR, CDR2 FQNEAQ (reference sequence). This CDR3 has 14 amino acids. The CDR3 DNA reads TGTGCTAGCAGCCAACTAGCGGGGGCAGATACGCAGTATTTT. Protein product: CASSQLAGADTQYF.